This record covers a single T cell receptor (beta chain). The sample belongs to a study of PD-L1 blockade in urothelial cancer. For the study at large: Blood drawn 3 weeks (second dose) and 6 weeks after treatment start was analyzed. When blood samples were assessed, the median T cell count was some 150,000.

Using immunoSEQ multiplex PCR, the repertoire was profiled, and TCRdb retains in-frame clones only, with some absent. The table shows approximately 100,000 clones, with about nine tenths occurring only once. Germline CDR1 reads MDHEN; CDR2 reads SYDVKM. Trimming took 2 bases from V and 0 from J, leaving 7 bases between them. CDR3 length: 14 residues. Between 1 and 8 samples per patient were obtained, pretreatment and on-treatment. The sample here was PBMCs, taken around atezolizumab (anti-PD-L1) treatment. The source is an elderly woman with urothelial cancer. This rearrangement joins TRBV28 to TRBJ1-1; D remains unclear. The CDR3 loop is CASSLGQMNTEAFF. The CDR3 bases are TGTGCCAGCAGTTTAGGGCAGATGAACACTGAAGCTTTCTTT.